The clone carrying this TCR beta chain was recorded once. CDR3 length equals 14 residues. Trimming took off 5 bases at V and 4 bases at J, with 13 bases between the two ends. Germline V CDR1 and CDR2: SGHKS, YYEKEE (reference sequence). The sample comes from a study of T cell changes during pregnancy in multiple sclerosis. Some clones are missing from TCRdb's copy, which holds only in-frame ones; the method was immunoSEQ multiplex PCR. The repertoire holds approximately 53,000 clones, with 85% to 95% as singletons. The receptor was isolated from a female donor with multiple sclerosis, enrolled in a pregnancy study. The material sequenced was CD4+ T cells from peripheral blood mononuclear cells, taken in the third trimester of pregnancy. The genes are TRBV5-5 and TRBJ1-5; possibly TRBD1 for D (6 bases). Here the CDR3 reads CASSPGTLNQPQHF. CDR3 DNA: TGTGCCAGCAGTCCCGGGACACTGAATCAGCCCCAGCATTTT.